These 29 T cell receptor beta chains came from one sample sequenced in a study of shared clonotypes between healthy human individuals. Measured with immunoSEQ multiplex PCR; TCRdb has only the in-frame clones, and not every one. The table has around 2,000,000 clones, 85% to 95% seen once; the top ten hold around 1.2%. Selected positively for CCR7 and CD45RO-negative, naive CD8 cells excluded terminally differentiated effector memory CD45RA+ cells. Sequencing was done on a sample of naive CD8+ T cells sorted from blood. All receptors derive from a man between 18 and 29 years old in good health.

The chain has TRBV2 and TRBJ2-3, with D possibly called TRBD1 or TRBD2 (5 bases each). Germline V gene sequence: CDR1 SNHLY, CDR2 FYNNEI. V shed 3 bases and J shed 3 bases, with 16 bases lying between them. This CDR3 contains 16 residues. CDR3: CASSDQGVEGTDTQYF. In nucleotides, the CDR3 is TGTGCCAGCAGTGACCAGGGAGTCGAAGGGACAGATACGCAGTATTTT.

The rearrangement uses TRBV4-2 and TRBJ2-3, with TRBD2 as a possible D gene (6 bases). The CDR3 totals 14 residues. V lost 4 bases and J 6 bases, leaving 14 bases between the germline ends. In germline, CDR1 is LGHNA, CDR2 YNFKEQ. In DNA, the CDR3 is TGTGCCAGCAGCCGAAAGCGGGTTGGGGATACGCAGTATTTT. This encodes CASSRKRVGDTQYF.

CDR3 sequence (DNA): TGTGCCAGCAGTTACGGGACTACTGGACAGACCCAGTACTTC. Its protein product is CASSYGTTGQTQYF. The V call is TRBV6-7, the J call TRBJ2-5; 7 bases line up with TRBD2. TRBV6-7 is identified as an open reading frame with a role that is uncertain. The trim removed 2 bases at V and 6 bases at J, leaving 6 bases unmatched. The CDR3 extends over 14 amino acids.

This clone has just one count. The chain carries TRBV30 and TRBJ1-5; D call uncertain. The length of the CDR3 is 11 residues. The germline CDR1 and CDR2 sequences are GTSNPN and SVGIG (reference sequence). Trimming removed 5 bases at V and 8 bases at J, with 10 bases between. The CDR3 region has the DNA TGTGCCTGGGGGTCGTCGAAGCCCCAGCATTTT. This sequence encodes CAWGSSKPQHF.

The chain is built from TRBV7-9 and TRBJ2-5; TRBD2 aligns across 7 bases. The germline CDR1 and CDR2 sequences are SEHNR and FQNEAQ (reference sequence). This CDR3 is 17 amino acids long. Germline trimming cut 5 bases from V and 4 bases from J; bases unmatched to any gene: 16. Written as DNA, the CDR3 is TGTGCCAGCAGCCCCCTTACGGCTAGCGGCTATACAGAGACCCAGTACTTC. Translating gives CASSPLTASGYTETQYF.

This chain uses TRBV7-2 with TRBJ1-3; the D gene is possibly TRBD1 (5 bases). Deletions cut 1 base from V and 5 bases from J, with 18 bases between. The CDR3 is 17 amino acids. The germline V gene encodes CDR1 SGHTA and CDR2 FQGNSA. CDR3 loop: CASSLVLGDSRRNTIYF. The CDR3 DNA follows: TGTGCCAGCAGCTTAGTTCTAGGGGATAGCAGGAGAAACACCATATATTTT.

This chain connects TRBV2 to TRBJ2-3; D remains unclear. CDR1 and CDR2 from the germline V gene are SNHLY and FYNNEI. This CDR3 is 18 amino acids long. V dropped 4 bases and J dropped 0 bases, with 20 bases sitting between them. The CDR3 spells CASSATNRYSTSTDTQYF. In DNA form, the CDR3 reads TGTGCCAGCAGTGCGACGAACCGGTACAGTACTAGCACAGATACGCAGTATTTT.

CDR3 loop: CASSYSEGQHPYEQYF. Written as DNA, the CDR3 is TGTGCCAGCAGTTACTCCGAGGGACAGCACCCCTACGAGCAGTACTTC. The chain carries TRBV6-5 and TRBJ2-7; TRBD1 matches 7 bases. J was trimmed by 2 bases and V by 0 bases; bases with no gene match: 7. This CDR3 spans 16 amino acids. The germline V gene has CDR1 MNHEY and CDR2 SVGAGI.

The V and J genes are TRBV6-5 and TRBJ1-5; TRBD1 might be the D (5 bases). This CDR3 region has 16 residues. Trimming pared 3 bases from V and 7 bases from J, leaving 19 bases between. The germline V gene has CDR1 MNHEY and CDR2 SVGAGI. CDR3 region: CASSYTTPTGGQPQHF. The CDR3 DNA follows: TGTGCCAGCAGTTATACGACCCCCACGGGGGGGCAGCCCCAGCATTTT.

The chain employs TRBV2 and TRBJ2-5; 8 nucleotides agree with TRBD2. Trimming removed 4 bases from V and 0 bases from J; junction bases left unmatched: 10. The CDR3 has 17 amino acids. CDR1 and CDR2 from the germline V gene are SNHLY and FYNNEI. Here the CDR3 DNA reads TGTGCCAGCAGTGGGGAACGATGGCGGGGGGACCAAGAGACCCAGTACTTC. It specifies CASSGERWRGDQETQYF. Full variable domain (rest looked up from reference TRBV2 and TRBJ2-5): EPEVTQTPSHQVTQMGQEVILRCVPISNHLYFYWYRQILGQKVEFLVSFYNNEISEKSEIFDDQFSVERPDGSNFTLKIRSTKLEDSAMYFCASSGERWRGDQETQYFGPGTRLLVL.

The chain couples TRBV7-9 to TRBJ2-5; tentative D call: TRBD1 (6 bases). The V gene lost 5 bases and the J gene lost 5 bases, with 9 bases spanning the gap. From germline, CDR1 is SEHNR and CDR2 FQNEAQ (reference sequence). The CDR3 consists of 12 residues. The CDR3 sequence: CASSDRRETQYF. The CDR3, as DNA: TGTGCCAGCAGCGACAGGCGGGAGACCCAGTACTTC.

The rearrangement links TRBV7-9 to TRBJ1-2; the D gene is possibly TRBD1 (5 bases). The CDR3 consists of 17 residues. CDR1 and CDR2 from the germline V gene are SEHNR and FQNEAQ (reference sequence). With 5 bases removed from V and 1 base from J, the gap between germline ends came to 20 bases. The chain's CDR3 is CASSPLTGAILNYGYTF. The CDR3 bases are TGTGCCAGCAGCCCCCTAACCGGGGCGATTCTTAACTATGGCTACACCTTC. The full variable domain, in which reference TRBV7-9 and TRBJ1-2 provide the parts outside the CDR3, is DTGVSQNPRHKITKRGQNVTFRCDPISEHNRLYWYRQTLGQGPEFLTYFQNEAQLEKSRLLSDRFSAERPKGSFSTLEIQRTEQGDSAMYLCASSPLTGAILNYGYTFGSGTRLTVV.

The gene calls are TRBV28 and TRBJ2-6; 7 bases are a match to TRBD2. V lost 5 bases and J lost 2; bases outside the gene matches: 9. This CDR3 region has 17 residues. Germline CDR1 reads MDHEN; CDR2 reads SYDVKM. The CDR3 spells CASSTRTGGAGANVLTF. For the CDR3, the DNA is TGTGCCAGCAGTACCCGAACGGGGGGAGCTGGGGCCAACGTCCTGACTTTC.

Regarding this clone: This CDR3 is also generated by other DNA sequences in the sample. The gene calls are TRBV4-1 and TRBJ2-5; no reliable D call. With 1 base removed from V and 1 base from J, the gap between germline ends came to 7 bases. The CDR3 is 14 amino acids. Germline V gives CDR1 MGHRA, CDR2 YSYEKL. CDR3 loop: CASSQVSSQETQYF. The CDR3 bases are TGCGCCAGCAGCCAAGTCTCCAGCCAAGAGACCCAGTACTTC.

V and J are TRBV6-1 and TRBJ2-7, with D possibly matching TRBD2 (5 bases). Trimming shortened V by 3 bases and J by 0 bases, and 9 bases separated the two germline ends. The CDR3 sequence is 14 residues long. CDR1 is MNHNS, CDR2 SASEGT, per germline. The CDR3 DNA reads as TGTGCCAGCAGTGACCCGGGGAGCTCCTACGAGCAGTACTTC. Amino acid sequence: CASSDPGSSYEQYF.

The V call is TRBV7-6, the J call TRBJ2-7; no clear D gene. CDR1 and CDR2 from the germline V gene are SGHVS and FNYEAQ. V lost 4 bases and J lost 8, with 21 bases in between. CDR3 length: 15 residues. The CDR3 DNA reads as TGTGCCAGCAGCTCTCTAGAAGCTGGGATACGACAGCAGTACTTC. Protein product: CASSSLEAGIRQQYF. Looking up the rest from reference TRBV7-6 and TRBJ2-7 gives the full variable domain: GAGVSQSPRYKVTKRGQDVALRCDPISGHVSLYWYRQALGQGPEFLTYFNYEAQQDKSGLPNDRFSAERPEGSISTLTIQRTEQRDSAMYRCASSSLEAGIRQQYFGPGTRLTVT.

The rearrangement joins TRBV5-7 to TRBJ1-2; no clear D gene. TRBV5-7 is reported as an ORF; its role is uncertain. The V gene lost 4 bases and the J gene lost 6 bases, with 13 bases spanning the gap. CDR3 length: 13 residues. Here the CDR3 reads CASSLINLDGYTF. The CDR3 nucleotides are TGTGCCAGCAGCCTCATAAATCTGGATGGCTACACCTTC.

In its sample, this clone was seen once. The chain has TRBV10-2 and TRBJ2-5; the D gene could be TRBD1 or TRBD2 (5 bases each). CDR3 size: 14 residues. Trimming left V 3 bases short and J 4 bases short, with 12 bases between. Germline values: CDR1 WSHSY, CDR2 SAAADI. CDR3 DNA sequence: TGCGCCAGCAGTGATGGGGGAGTTAGAGAGACCCAGTACTTC. Translation gives CASSDGGVRETQYF.

The rearrangement joins TRBV5-1 to TRBJ2-5; 9 bases are shared with TRBD2. Germline lookup yields CDR1 SGHRS and CDR2 YFSETQ. The CDR3 is made up of 14 amino acids. The V gene end was trimmed by 2 bases and the J gene end by 4 bases; junction bases not matched to a gene: 3. The CDR3 nucleotides are TGCGCCAGCAGCTTAGGGCGGGAGGGAGAGACCCAGTACTTC. It codes for CASSLGREGETQYF.

V and J are TRBV5-4 and TRBJ2-3; 7 positions agree with TRBD2. The length of the CDR3 is 16 residues. J was trimmed by 0 bases and V by 2 bases; bases with no gene match: 6. Germline V gene data show CDR1 as SGHNT and CDR2 as YYREEE (reference sequence). The CDR3 bases are TGTGCCAGCAGCTTATGGTCAGCGGGGAGCACAGATACGCAGTATTTT. Protein: CASSLWSAGSTDTQYF.

J is TRBJ1-5 and V is TRBV25-1; D gene unclear. The CDR3 extends over 14 amino acids. Germline CDR1 reads MGHDK; CDR2 reads SYGVNS. Trimming took off 3 bases at V and 2 bases at J, with 8 bases between the two ends. The CDR3, as DNA: TGTGCCAGCAGTGAGGGTTTGGGCAATCAGCCCCAGCATTTT. Its translation: CASSEGLGNQPQHF.

V usage is TRBV7-8 and J usage is TRBJ2-4, with TRBD1 matching over 7 bases. The CDR3 has 15 amino acids. The trim removed 0 bases at V and 8 bases at J, leaving 7 bases unmatched. Germline CDR1 SGHVS, CDR2 FQNEAQ. The CDR3 reads CASSLAPTGVHIQYF. In DNA, the CDR3 is TGTGCCAGCAGCTTAGCCCCCACAGGGGTACACATTCAGTACTTC.

The chain employs TRBV6-5 and TRBJ1-5, with D unresolved. V was clipped by 5 bases and J by 7 bases, with 12 bases between them. Germline V gene lookup returns CDR1 MNHEY and CDR2 SVGAGI. This CDR3 region has 13 residues. The CDR3 coding sequence is TGTGCCAGCAGTACCGAGGGCAGCCAGCCCCAGCATTTT. Translated: CASSTEGSQPQHF.

Note on this clone: The sample carries other DNA sequences with the same CDR3. CDR3 region: CASSLGRNYEQYF. The CDR3 DNA is TGTGCCAGCAGTTTAGGCCGGAACTACGAGCAGTACTTC. This chain connects TRBV27 to TRBJ2-7; D remains ambiguous. The CDR3 is 13 amino acids. The germline V gene encodes CDR1 MNHEY and CDR2 SMNVEV (reference sequence). V was clipped by 2 bases and J by 3 bases, with 8 bases between them.

The rearrangement links TRBV5-4 to TRBJ2-7; D is perhaps TRBD1 or TRBD2 (5 bases each). This CDR3 has 12 amino acids. V was clipped by 5 bases and J by 8 bases, with 14 bases between them. Looked up from germline, CDR1 is SGHNT and CDR2 is YYREEE (reference sequence). The CDR3 sequence is CASSDLGVKQYF. The DNA for the CDR3 is TGTGCCAGCAGTGATCTGGGGGTGAAGCAGTACTTC.

The table lists this clone with a count of one. The chain employs TRBV23-1 and TRBJ1-2, with no clear D. TRBV23-1 is labeled an ORF, and its function is uncertain. The length of the CDR3 is 11 residues. V lost 7 bases to trimming and J lost 8 bases, with 11 bases between them. The CDR3 bases are TGCGCCAGCAAGAGCAAGGGAGGCTACACCTTC. It specifies CASKSKGGYTF.

This chain uses TRBV4-2 with TRBJ2-7; maybe TRBD2 (5 bases). The germline V gene encodes CDR1 LGHNA and CDR2 YNFKEQ. Trimming stripped 1 base from V and 7 bases from J, with 14 bases between. The CDR3 consists of 14 residues. For the CDR3, the DNA is TGTGCCAGCAGCCAAGCACCCCACCGGGATGAGCAGTACTTC. This encodes CASSQAPHRDEQYF.

This chain uses TRBV28 with TRBJ1-3, with 8 bases that match TRBD1. This CDR3 spans 14 amino acids. Per germline, CDR1 MDHEN and CDR2 SYDVKM. With 5 bases clipped from V and 7 bases from J, the junction kept 7 bases outside the gene matches. The CDR3 protein is CASSPQGARNTIYF. CDR3 nucleotides: TGTGCCAGCAGTCCTCAGGGGGCGCGGAACACCATATATTTT.

The chain uses TRBV27 and TRBJ2-2; the D is unclear. Trimming took 5 bases from V and 6 from J, leaving 13 bases between them. The CDR3 contains 14 residues. Per the germline V gene, CDR1 is MNHEY and CDR2 is SMNVEV (reference sequence). CDR3 sequence (DNA): TGTGCCAGCAGTGGGGTGGGTGGCTCCGGGGAGCTGTTTTTT. Its translation is CASSGVGGSGELFF.